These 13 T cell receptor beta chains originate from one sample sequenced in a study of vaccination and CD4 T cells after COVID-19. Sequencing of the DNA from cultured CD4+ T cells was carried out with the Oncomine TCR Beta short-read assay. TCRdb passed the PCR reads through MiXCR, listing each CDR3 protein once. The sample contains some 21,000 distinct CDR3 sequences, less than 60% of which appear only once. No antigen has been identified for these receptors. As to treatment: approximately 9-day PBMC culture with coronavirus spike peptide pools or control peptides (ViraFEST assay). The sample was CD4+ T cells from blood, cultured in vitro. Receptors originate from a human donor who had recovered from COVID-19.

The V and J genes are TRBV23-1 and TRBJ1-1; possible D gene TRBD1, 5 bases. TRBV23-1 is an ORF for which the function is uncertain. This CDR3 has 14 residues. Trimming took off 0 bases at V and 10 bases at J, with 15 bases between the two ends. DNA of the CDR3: TGCGCCAGCAGTCAATCGAACGAGGGGAGGGGAGCTTTCTTT. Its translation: CASSQSNEGRGAFF.

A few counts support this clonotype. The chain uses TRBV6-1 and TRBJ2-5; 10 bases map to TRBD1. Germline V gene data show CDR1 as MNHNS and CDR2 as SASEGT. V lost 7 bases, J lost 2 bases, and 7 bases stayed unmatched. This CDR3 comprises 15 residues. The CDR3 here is CASTRTGGRQETQYF. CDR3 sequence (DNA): TGTGCCAGCACCCGGACAGGGGGTAGACAAGAGACCCAGTACTTC.

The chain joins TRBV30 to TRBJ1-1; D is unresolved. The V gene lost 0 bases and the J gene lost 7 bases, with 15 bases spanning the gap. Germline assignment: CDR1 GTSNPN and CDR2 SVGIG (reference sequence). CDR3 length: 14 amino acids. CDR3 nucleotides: TGTGCCTGGAGTGTAGGGCAGGCAACGGATGAAGCTTTCTTT. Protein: CAWSVGQATDEAFF.

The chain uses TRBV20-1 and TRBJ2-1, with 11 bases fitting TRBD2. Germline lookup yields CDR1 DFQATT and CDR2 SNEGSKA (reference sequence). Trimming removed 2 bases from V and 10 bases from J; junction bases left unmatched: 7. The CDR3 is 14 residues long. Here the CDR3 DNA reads TGCAGTGCTAGACCTTGGACTAGCGGGCAAGAGCAGTTCTTC. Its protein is CSARPWTSGQEQFF.

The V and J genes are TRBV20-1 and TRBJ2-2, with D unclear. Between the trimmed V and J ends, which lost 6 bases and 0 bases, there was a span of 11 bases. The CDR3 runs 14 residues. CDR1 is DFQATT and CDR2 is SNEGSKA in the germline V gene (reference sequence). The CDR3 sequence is CSAPRIANTGELFF. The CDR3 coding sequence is TGCAGTGCCCCCAGGATCGCGAACACCGGGGAGCTGTTTTTT.

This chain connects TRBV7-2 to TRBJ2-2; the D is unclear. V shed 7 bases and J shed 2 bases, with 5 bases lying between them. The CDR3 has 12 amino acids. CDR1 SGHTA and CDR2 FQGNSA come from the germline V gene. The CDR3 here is CASTTNTGELFF. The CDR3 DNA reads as TGTGCCAGCACTACAAACACCGGGGAGCTGTTTTTT.

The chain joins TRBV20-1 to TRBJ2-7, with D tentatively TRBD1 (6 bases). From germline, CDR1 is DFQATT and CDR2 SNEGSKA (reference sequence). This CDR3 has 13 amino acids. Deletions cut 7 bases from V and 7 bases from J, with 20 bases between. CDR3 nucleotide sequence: TGCAGTGTCACTCAGGGGTTCGGGGAAGAGCAGTACTTC. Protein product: CSVTQGFGEEQYF.

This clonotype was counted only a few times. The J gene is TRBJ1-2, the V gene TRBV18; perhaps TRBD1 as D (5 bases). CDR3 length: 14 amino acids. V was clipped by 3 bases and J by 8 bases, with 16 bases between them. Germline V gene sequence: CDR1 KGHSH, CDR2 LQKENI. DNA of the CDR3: TGTGCCAGCTCACCCACCGGGACGGTGAAAGGCTACACCTTC. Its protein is CASSPTGTVKGYTF.

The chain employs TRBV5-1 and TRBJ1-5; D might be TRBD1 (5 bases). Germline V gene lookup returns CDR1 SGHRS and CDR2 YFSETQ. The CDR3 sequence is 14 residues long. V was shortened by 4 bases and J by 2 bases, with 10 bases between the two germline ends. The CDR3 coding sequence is TGCGCCAGCAGCCCGTTAGGGGGCAATCAGCCCCAGCATTTT. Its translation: CASSPLGGNQPQHF.

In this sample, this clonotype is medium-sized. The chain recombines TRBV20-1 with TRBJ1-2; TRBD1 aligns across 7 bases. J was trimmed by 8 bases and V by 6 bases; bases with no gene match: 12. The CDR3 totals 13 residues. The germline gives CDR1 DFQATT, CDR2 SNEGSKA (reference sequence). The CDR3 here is CSAVTGQEHGYTF. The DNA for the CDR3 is TGCAGTGCCGTTACTGGACAGGAACACGGCTACACCTTC.

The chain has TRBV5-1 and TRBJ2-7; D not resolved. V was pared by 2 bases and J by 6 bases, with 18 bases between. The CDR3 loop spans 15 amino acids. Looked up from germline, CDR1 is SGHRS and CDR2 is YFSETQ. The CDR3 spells CASSFVRHQEAEQYF. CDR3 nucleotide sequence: TGCGCCAGCAGCTTCGTCCGGCACCAAGAGGCCGAGCAGTACTTC.

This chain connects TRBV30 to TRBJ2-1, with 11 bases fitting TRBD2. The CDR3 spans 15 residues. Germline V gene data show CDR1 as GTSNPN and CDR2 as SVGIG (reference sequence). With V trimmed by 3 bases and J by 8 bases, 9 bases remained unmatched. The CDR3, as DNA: TGTGCCTGGAGGGCACTAGCGGGAGTTATTGATGAGCAGTTCTTC. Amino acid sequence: CAWRALAGVIDEQFF. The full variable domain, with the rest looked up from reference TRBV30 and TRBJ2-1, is SQTIHQWPATLVQPVGSPLSLECTVEGTSNPNLYWYRQAAGRGLQLLFYSVGIGQISSEVPQNLSASRPQDRQFILSSKKLLLSDSGFYLCAWRALAGVIDEQFFGPGTRLTVL.

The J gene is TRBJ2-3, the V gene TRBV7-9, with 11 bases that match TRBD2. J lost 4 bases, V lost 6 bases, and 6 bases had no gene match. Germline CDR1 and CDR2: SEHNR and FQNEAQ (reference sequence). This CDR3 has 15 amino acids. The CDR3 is CASRPSGRSADTQYF. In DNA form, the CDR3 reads TGTGCCAGCAGACCTAGCGGGAGGTCGGCAGATACGCAGTATTTT.